The 2 T cell receptor beta chains in this list originate from one sample, sequenced in a study of T cell responses to AZD1222 COVID-19 vaccine. Repertoires were generated with immunoSEQ multiplex PCR, while TCRdb's copy carries only in-frame clones and drops some. The sample yields about 97,000 clones, around nine tenths seen once. Sequences were derived from peripheral blood, sampled on day 0 of AZD1222 vaccination. These receptors came from an adult in good health.

The chain couples TRBV3-1 (or the pseudogene TRBV3-2) to TRBJ2-5, with D unresolved. From germline, CDR1 is LGHDT and CDR2 YNNKEL (reference sequence). CDR3 length: 13 amino acids. V was clipped by 0 bases and J by 4 bases, with 6 bases between them. For the CDR3, the DNA is TGTGCCAGCAGCCAAGATCACGGAGAGACCCAGTACTTC. Protein: CASSQDHGETQYF.

This rearrangement joins TRBV2 to TRBJ1-1; D not resolved. The CDR3 length is 13 residues. CDR1 and CDR2 from the germline V gene are SNHLY and FYNNEI. V dropped 4 bases and J dropped 1 base, with 7 bases sitting between them. The CDR3 sequence is CASSVGPNTEAFF. The CDR3 coding sequence is TGTGCCAGCAGTGTCGGGCCGAACACTGAAGCTTTCTTT.